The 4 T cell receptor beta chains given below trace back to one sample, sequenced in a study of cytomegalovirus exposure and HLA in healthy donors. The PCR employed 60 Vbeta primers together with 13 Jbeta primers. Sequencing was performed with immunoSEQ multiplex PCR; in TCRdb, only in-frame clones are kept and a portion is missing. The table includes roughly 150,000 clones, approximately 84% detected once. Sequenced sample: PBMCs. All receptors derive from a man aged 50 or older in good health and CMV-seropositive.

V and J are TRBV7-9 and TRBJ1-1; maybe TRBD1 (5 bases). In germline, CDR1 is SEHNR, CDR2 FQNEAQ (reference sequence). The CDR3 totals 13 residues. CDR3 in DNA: TGTGCGGGACTGCTCGCAGGGAACACTGAAGCTTTCTTT. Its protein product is CAGLLAGNTEAFF.

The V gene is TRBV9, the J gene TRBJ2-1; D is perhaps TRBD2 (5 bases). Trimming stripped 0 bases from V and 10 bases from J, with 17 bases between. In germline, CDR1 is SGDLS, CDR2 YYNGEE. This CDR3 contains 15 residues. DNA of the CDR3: TGTGCCAGCAGCGTAGCGGTTGTAGGGTCGGGAGAGCAGTTCTTC. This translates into CASSVAVVGSGEQFF.

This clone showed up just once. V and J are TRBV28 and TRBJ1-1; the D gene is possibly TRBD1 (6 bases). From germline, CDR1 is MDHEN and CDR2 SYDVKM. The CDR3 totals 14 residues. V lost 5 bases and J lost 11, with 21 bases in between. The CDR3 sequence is CASSRETGRVNAFF. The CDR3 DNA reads TGTGCCAGCAGTAGGGAAACAGGGCGTGTGAATGCTTTCTTT.

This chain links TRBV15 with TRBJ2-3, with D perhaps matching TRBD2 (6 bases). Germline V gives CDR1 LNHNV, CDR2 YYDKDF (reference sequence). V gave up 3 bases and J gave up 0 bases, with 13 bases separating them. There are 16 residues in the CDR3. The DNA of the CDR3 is TGTGCCACCAGCAGTCACCCTAGCGCGAGCACAGATACGCAGTATTTT. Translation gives CATSSHPSASTDTQYF.